This TCR beta chain was sequenced in a study of PD-1 blockade in classical Hodgkin lymphoma. The study's findings and limits: The authors have not defined what causes the repertoire differences, possibly disease activity or prior therapy. Exclusion was the outcome for patients who began nivolumab under 1 year after ASCT.

With respect to this clone: Its target is not known.

Regarding time point: cycle 4 day 1 (C4D1), after 6 weeks of nivolumab. Relapse after autologous stem cell transplantation occurred in every patient, and brentuximab vedotin exposure varied. V was clipped by 2 bases and J by 0 bases, with 8 bases between them. The V gene's germline CDR1 is SGHDT and CDR2 YYEEEE. This CDR3 comprises 15 residues. Clones were sequenced by immunoSEQ multiplex PCR, and TCRdb holds only the in-frame ones, with some missing. The sample consists of some 30,000 clones, around 81% of them appearing once. The source is a human donor with classical Hodgkin lymphoma. The chain links TRBV5-6 to TRBJ1-4; D call uncertain. Specimen: peripheral blood mononuclear cells (PBMCs), collected before the fourth cycle of nivolumab. CDR3 DNA: TGTGCCAGCAGCTTATTAATAGCAACTAATGAAAAACTGTTTTTT. This gives the protein CASSLLIATNEKLFF.